A single sample is the source of the 20 T cell receptor beta chains below, sequenced in a study of blood T cell repertoires in COVID-19. TCRdb's copy holds only in-frame clones and misses some; the assay was immunoSEQ multiplex PCR. The sample has about 410,000 clones; 80% to 95% are singletons. What was sequenced was PBMCs or T cells enriched from blood (not recorded which). These receptors were taken from a man aged 18 to 30 who had recovered from COVID-19.

The chain uses TRBV6-5 and TRBJ1-6; 7 bases are a match to TRBD1. The germline CDR1 and CDR2 sequences are MNHEY and SVGAGI. The CDR3 extends over 15 amino acids. The V gene end was trimmed by 0 bases and the J gene end by 7 bases; junction bases not matched to a gene: 3. The chain's CDR3 is CASSYSGTANSPLHF. Written as DNA, the CDR3 is TGTGCCAGCAGTTACTCTGGGACAGCCAATTCACCCCTCCACTTT.

J is TRBJ1-6 and V is TRBV19; possibly TRBD1 for D (6 bases). V was pared by 6 bases and J by 4 bases, with 10 bases between. The CDR3 spans 14 residues. The V gene's germline CDR1 is LNHDA and CDR2 SQIVND (reference sequence). The chain's CDR3 is CASRRTDYNSPLHF. As DNA, the CDR3 is TGTGCCAGTAGACGGACAGATTATAATTCACCCCTCCACTTT.

This chain joins TRBV6-5 and TRBJ2-3; D gene uncertain. The germline V gene has CDR1 MNHEY and CDR2 SVGAGI. The CDR3 extends over 13 amino acids. V lost 6 bases to trimming and J lost 3 bases, with 10 bases between them. The CDR3 region is CASRSEKTDTQYF. DNA for the CDR3: TGTGCCAGCAGGTCAGAAAAAACAGATACGCAGTATTTT.

The chain links TRBV28 to TRBJ1-2, with TRBD1 matching 8 bases. The junction had 6 bases not matched to a gene; V was cut back by 5 bases and J by 1 base. Germline assignment: CDR1 MDHEN and CDR2 SYDVKM. The CDR3 is made up of 15 amino acids. The CDR3 bases are TGTGCCAGCAGTCCAGGGGGCTCGGGTAACTATGGCTACACCTTC. Protein: CASSPGGSGNYGYTF.

The rearrangement uses TRBV9 and TRBJ1-2; D might be TRBD1 (6 bases). Trimming shortened V by 6 bases and J by 2 bases, and 17 bases separated the two germline ends. The CDR3 has 15 amino acids. Germline CDR1 is SGDLS and CDR2 is YYNGEE. This CDR3 is CASTYSWGTNYGYTF. For the CDR3, the DNA is TGTGCCAGCACCTATTCTTGGGGGACAAACTATGGCTACACCTTC.

The chain recombines TRBV12-5 with TRBJ2-2, with D possibly TRBD2 on 6 matching bases. Deletions cut 0 bases from V and 4 bases from J, with 12 bases between. CDR3 size: 16 residues. Germline loops: CDR1 LGHNT, CDR2 FRNRAP. The CDR3 protein is CASGLVPGVVTGELFF. CDR3 in DNA: TGTGCTAGTGGTTTGGTACCGGGAGTAGTCACCGGGGAGCTGTTTTTT.

The chain employs TRBV5-6 and TRBJ1-1; tentatively, D is TRBD1 (6 bases). CDR3 size: 16 residues. Trimming pared 4 bases from V and 0 bases from J, leaving 16 bases between. The V gene's germline CDR1 is SGHDT and CDR2 YYEEEE. The DNA of the CDR3 is TGTGCCAGCAGCCGAACGGGACAATCTTTGAACACTGAAGCTTTCTTT. Translation gives CASSRTGQSLNTEAFF.

This clone was seen a single time. The gene calls are TRBV10-1 and TRBJ1-2, with 7 nucleotides matching TRBD1. Germline CDR1 and CDR2: WNHNN and SYGVQD (reference sequence). V shed 3 bases, J shed 8 bases, and the junction held 6 bases outside the gene matches. The CDR3 has 13 amino acids. CDR3 sequence (DNA): TGCGCCAGCAGTGACGACAGGGAGGTAGGCTACACCTTC. Translated, it gives CASSDDREVGYTF.

The chain is built from TRBV27 and TRBJ1-6, with a tentative D call TRBD1 (6 bases). There are 13 residues in the CDR3. The V end was cut by 7 bases, the J end by 10 bases, with 14 bases between. CDR1 MNHEY and CDR2 SMNVEV come from the germline V gene (reference sequence). CDR3 protein: CASKSTGPSPLHF. The CDR3 DNA reads TGTGCCAGCAAGTCTACAGGGCCCTCACCCCTCCACTTT.

The chain combines TRBV7-2 with TRBJ1-1; the D is unclear. The CDR3 covers 15 residues. The germline V and J ends were trimmed by 1 base and 5 bases, with 14 bases remaining between them. CDR1 and CDR2 (germline): SGHTA, FQGNSA. For the CDR3, the DNA is TGTGCCAGCAGCTTAGTTGGAACTACGCGGACTGAAGCTTTCTTT. Protein: CASSLVGTTRTEAFF.

This rearrangement joins TRBV25-1 to TRBJ1-2; 7 nucleotides align to TRBD1. The J segment lost 4 bases and the V segment lost 10 bases, leaving 6 bases of the junction unmatched. In germline, CDR1 is MGHDK, CDR2 SYGVNS. The CDR3 contains 12 residues. CDR3 protein: CATSGGIYGYTF. The CDR3 DNA sequence: TGTGCCACGTCAGGGGGTATCTATGGCTACACCTTC.

This rearrangement joins TRBV5-6 to TRBJ2-3; no clear D. From germline, CDR1 is SGHDT and CDR2 YYEEEE. The CDR3 is made up of 13 amino acids. The V end was cut by 2 bases, the J end by 1 base, with 5 bases between. The CDR3 coding sequence is TGTGCCAGCAGCTTTACGGGCACAGATACGCAGTATTTT. The encoded protein is CASSFTGTDTQYF.

This sequence joins TRBV27 and TRBJ1-2, with 8 bases identical to TRBD1. CDR1 is MNHEY and CDR2 is SMNVEV in the germline V gene (reference sequence). The CDR3 sequence is 18 residues long. Trimming took 5 bases from V and 6 from J; bases not matched to a gene: 20. The CDR3 region has the DNA TGTGCCAGCAGTCCTATCCCCATTTGGCAGGGGGCTTGGCATGGCTACACCTTC. Protein: CASSPIPIWQGAWHGYTF.

V is TRBV3-1 (or the pseudogene TRBV3-2) and J is TRBJ2-7; 8 bases agree with TRBD2. Germline CDR1 LGHDT, CDR2 YNNKEL (reference sequence). This CDR3 has 18 residues. With 1 base clipped from V and 6 bases from J, the junction kept 17 bases outside the gene matches. CDR3 coding DNA: TGTGCCAGCAGCCAAGTGCCGCTTCAGAGCGGGAGAAAGCGCGAGCAGTACTTC. Its translation: CASSQVPLQSGRKREQYF.

The chain joins TRBV11-3 to TRBJ2-1, with D possibly being TRBD2 (6 bases). The V gene lost 1 base and the J gene lost 10 bases, with 11 bases spanning the gap. CDR1 and CDR2 from the germline V gene are SGHNT and YENEEA. The CDR3 runs 13 residues. This chain's CDR3 is CASSLAGEGEQFF. The CDR3 nucleotides are TGTGCCAGCAGCTTAGCGGGGGAAGGGGAGCAGTTCTTC. Based on the CDR3 plus reference TRBV11-3 and TRBJ2-1, the full variable domain is EAGVVQSPRYKIIEKKQPVAFWCNPISGHNTLYWYLQNLGQGPELLIRYENEEAVDDSQLPKDRFSAERLKGVDSTLKIQPAELGDSAVYLCASSLAGEGEQFFGPGTRLTVL.

The rearrangement links TRBV12-3 or TRBV12-4 to TRBJ1-4; 8 bases line up with TRBD1. This CDR3 has 13 amino acids. Unmatched junction bases numbered 4, after V lost 5 bases and J lost 8 bases. The CDR3 reads CASSTGGGEKLFF. The CDR3 bases are TGTGCCAGCAGTACAGGGGGGGGCGAAAAACTGTTTTTT.

This chain connects TRBV7-9 to TRBJ1-3; D is ambiguous. Deletions cut 2 bases from V and 0 bases from J, with 11 bases between. The germline V gene encodes CDR1 SEHNR and CDR2 FQNEAQ (reference sequence). This CDR3 is built from 16 residues. The CDR3: CASSLWVDFSGNTIYF. The CDR3 DNA sequence: TGTGCCAGCAGCTTATGGGTAGACTTCTCTGGAAACACCATATATTTT.

V usage is TRBV13 and J usage is TRBJ2-7, with D perhaps TRBD2 (5 bases). With 5 bases removed from V and 7 bases from J, the gap between germline ends came to 12 bases. Germline-derived CDR1 and CDR2 are PRHDT and FYEKMQ (reference sequence). The CDR3 has 12 residues. The CDR3 here is CASSKGPGEQYF. The CDR3 DNA reads as TGTGCCAGCAGCAAAGGCCCGGGGGAGCAGTACTTC.

The V gene is TRBV24-1, the J gene TRBJ2-2; 8 positions agree with TRBD2. The V segment lost 4 bases and the J segment 4 bases; nucleotides outside the gene matches: 4. Per the germline V gene, CDR1 is KGHDR and CDR2 is SFDVKD. The CDR3 extends over 15 amino acids. CDR3 region: CATSEPAGVTGELFF. The CDR3 DNA reads as TGTGCCACCAGTGAGCCAGCGGGAGTCACCGGGGAGCTGTTTTTT.

The chain employs TRBV21-1 and TRBJ1-2. TRBV21-1 is a pseudogene segment. This CDR3 spans 10 amino acids. This CDR3 reads CASSPNGYTF. In nucleotides, the CDR3 is TGTGCCAGCAGTCCTAATGGCTACACCTTC.